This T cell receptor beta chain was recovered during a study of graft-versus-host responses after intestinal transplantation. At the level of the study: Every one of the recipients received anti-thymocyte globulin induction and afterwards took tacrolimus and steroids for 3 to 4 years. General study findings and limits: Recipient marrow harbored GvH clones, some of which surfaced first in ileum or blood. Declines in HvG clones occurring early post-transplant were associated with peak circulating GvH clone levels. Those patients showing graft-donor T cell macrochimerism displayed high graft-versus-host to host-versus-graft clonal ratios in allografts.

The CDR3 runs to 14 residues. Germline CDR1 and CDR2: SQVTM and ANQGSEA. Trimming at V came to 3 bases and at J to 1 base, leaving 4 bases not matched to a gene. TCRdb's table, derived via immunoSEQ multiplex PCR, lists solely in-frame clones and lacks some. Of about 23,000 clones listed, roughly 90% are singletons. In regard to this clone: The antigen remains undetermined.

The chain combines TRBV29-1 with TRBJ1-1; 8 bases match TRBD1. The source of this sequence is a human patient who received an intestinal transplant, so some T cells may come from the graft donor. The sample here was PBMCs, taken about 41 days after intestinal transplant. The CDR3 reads CSVDSDRANTEAFF. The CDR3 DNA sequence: TGCAGCGTTGATTCGGACAGGGCGAACACTGAAGCTTTCTTT.